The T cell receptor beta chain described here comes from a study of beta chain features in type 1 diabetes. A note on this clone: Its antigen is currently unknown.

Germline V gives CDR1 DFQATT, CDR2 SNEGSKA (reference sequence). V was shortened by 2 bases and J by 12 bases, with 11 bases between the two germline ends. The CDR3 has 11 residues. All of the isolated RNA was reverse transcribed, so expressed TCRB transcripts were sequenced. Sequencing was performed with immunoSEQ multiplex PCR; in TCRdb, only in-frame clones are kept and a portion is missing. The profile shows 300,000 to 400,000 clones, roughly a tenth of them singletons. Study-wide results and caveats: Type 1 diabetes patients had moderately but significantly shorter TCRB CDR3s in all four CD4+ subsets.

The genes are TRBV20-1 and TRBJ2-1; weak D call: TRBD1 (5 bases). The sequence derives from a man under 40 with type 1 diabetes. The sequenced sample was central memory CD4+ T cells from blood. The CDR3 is CSARRQFGQFF. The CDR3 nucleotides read TGCAGTGCTAGAAGACAGTTCGGGCAGTTCTTC.